The T cell receptor beta chain described here comes from a study of graft-versus-host responses after intestinal transplantation. Study background: All recipients got anti-thymocyte globulin induction, then tacrolimus and steroids for about three years. Broader study findings: Circulating GvH clone levels at their peak were associated with HvG declines (early post-transplant). The presence of high graft-versus-host to host-versus-graft clonal ratios in allografts characterized patients with graft-donor T cell macrochimerism. Recipient marrow contained GvH clones, some of which appeared first in ileum or blood.

J was trimmed by 9 bases and V by 5 bases; bases with no gene match: 7. Looked up from germline, CDR1 is SGHVS and CDR2 is FQNEAQ. The CDR3 extends over 15 amino acids. In regard to this clone: Its antigen remains unidentified.

Sequencing used immunoSEQ multiplex PCR; TCRdb keeps in-frame clones, though not all of them. The sample has approximately 99,000 clones, 91% seen once. This TCR derives from a human donor who was the organ donor for an intestinal transplant. V usage is TRBV7-8 and J usage is TRBJ2-1; 13 nucleotides agree with TRBD2. Sequences were derived from unstimulated CD4+ T cells sorted from spleen or lymph node cells, sampled before transplant. CDR3 sequence reads: CASSGGTSGVGEQFF. The CDR3 DNA reads TGTGCCAGCAGCGGAGGGACTAGCGGGGTGGGTGAGCAGTTCTTC.